The clone carrying this TCR beta chain came up many times. Its antigen is unidentified. These data come from a study of CD8 T cells in ankylosing spondylitis. One entry per CDR3 protein results from TCRdb running MiXCR on the 5' RACE reads. The table shows 750,000 to 850,000 distinct CDR3 sequences, with about 10% occurring only once. This CDR3 comprises 15 residues. Germline CDR1 is SQVTM and CDR2 is ANQGSEA. V lost 7 bases and J 0 bases, leaving 17 bases between the germline ends. Findings of the study overall: In reactive arthritis synovial fluid and blood, some motif variants had been reported before. Several highly homologous variants made up a TCR beta motif that seemed to typify ankylosing spondylitis blood.

The clonotype comes from a male donor with ankylosing spondylitis. The chain employs TRBV29-1 and TRBJ2-3; weak D call: TRBD2 (7 bases). Material: blood, either unsorted or a sorted T cell fraction (not recorded which). The CDR3, as DNA: TGCAGCGCGACCCGCGGGGGCCAGAGCACAGATACGCAGTATTTT. This gives the protein CSATRGGQSTDTQYF.